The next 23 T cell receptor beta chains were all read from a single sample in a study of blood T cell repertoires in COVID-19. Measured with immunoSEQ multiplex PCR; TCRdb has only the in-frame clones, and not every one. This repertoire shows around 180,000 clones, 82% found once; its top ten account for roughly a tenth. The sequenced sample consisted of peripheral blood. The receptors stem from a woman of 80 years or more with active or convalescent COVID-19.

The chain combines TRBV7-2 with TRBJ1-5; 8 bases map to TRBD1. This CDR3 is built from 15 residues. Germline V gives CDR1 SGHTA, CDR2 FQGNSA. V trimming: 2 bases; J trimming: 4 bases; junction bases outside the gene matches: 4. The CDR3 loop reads CASSLRTGMNQPQHF. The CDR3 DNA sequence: TGTGCCAGCAGCTTACGGACAGGGATGAATCAGCCCCAGCATTTT.

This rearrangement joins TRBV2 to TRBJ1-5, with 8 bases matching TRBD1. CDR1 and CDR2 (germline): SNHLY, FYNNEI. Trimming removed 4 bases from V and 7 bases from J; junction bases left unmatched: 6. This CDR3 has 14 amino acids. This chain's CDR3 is CASSGTGMGQPQHF. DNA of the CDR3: TGTGCCAGCAGTGGGACAGGGATGGGGCAGCCCCAGCATTTT.

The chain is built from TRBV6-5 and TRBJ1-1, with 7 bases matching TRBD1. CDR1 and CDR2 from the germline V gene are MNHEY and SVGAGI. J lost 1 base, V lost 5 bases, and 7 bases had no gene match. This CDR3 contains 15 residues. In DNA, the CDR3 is TGTGCCAGCAGTCCAGGGGGTACTACGAACACTGAAGCTTTCTTT. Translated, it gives CASSPGGTTNTEAFF.

CDR3 sequence: CASSHGDSGNEQFF. Written as DNA, the CDR3 is TGTGCCAGCAGCCATGGGGACAGTGGGAATGAGCAGTTCTTC. V gene TRBV3-1 (or the pseudogene TRBV3-2) combines with J gene TRBJ2-1, with 7 bases matching TRBD1. Germline assignment: CDR1 LGHDT and CDR2 YNNKEL (reference sequence). The junction had 6 bases not matched to a gene; V was cut back by 3 bases and J by 7 bases. The CDR3 sequence is 14 residues long.

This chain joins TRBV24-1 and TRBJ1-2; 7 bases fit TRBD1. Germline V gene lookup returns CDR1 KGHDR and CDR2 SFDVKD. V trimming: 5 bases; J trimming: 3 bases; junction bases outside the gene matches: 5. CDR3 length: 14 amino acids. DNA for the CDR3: TGTGCCACCAGTGCCCGTGACAGGGACTATGGCTACACCTTC. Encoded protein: CATSARDRDYGYTF.

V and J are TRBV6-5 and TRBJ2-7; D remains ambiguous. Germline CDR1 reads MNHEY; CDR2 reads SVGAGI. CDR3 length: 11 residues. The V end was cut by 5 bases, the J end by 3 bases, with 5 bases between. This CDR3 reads CASSILYEQYF. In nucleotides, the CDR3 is TGTGCCAGCAGTATTCTCTACGAGCAGTACTTC.

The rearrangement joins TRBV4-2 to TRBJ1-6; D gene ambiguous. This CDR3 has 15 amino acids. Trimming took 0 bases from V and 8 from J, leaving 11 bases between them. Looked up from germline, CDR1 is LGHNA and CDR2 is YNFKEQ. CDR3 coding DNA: TGTGCCAGCAGCCAAGAGGAGGACGTGTATTCACCCCTCCACTTT. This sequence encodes CASSQEEDVYSPLHF.

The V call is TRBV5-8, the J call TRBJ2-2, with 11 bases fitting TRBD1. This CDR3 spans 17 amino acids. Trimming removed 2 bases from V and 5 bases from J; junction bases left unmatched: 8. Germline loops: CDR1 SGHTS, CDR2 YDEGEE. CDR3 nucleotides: TGTGCCAGCAGCTTAAGTGCCGGGACAGGGGGAACCGGGGAGCTGTTTTTT. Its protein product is CASSLSAGTGGTGELFF.

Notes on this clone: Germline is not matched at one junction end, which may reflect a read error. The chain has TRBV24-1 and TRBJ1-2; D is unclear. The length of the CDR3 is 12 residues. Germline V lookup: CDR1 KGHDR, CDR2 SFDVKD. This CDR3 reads CATSDFNSGYTF. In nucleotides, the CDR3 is TGTGCCACCAGTGATTTTAACTCTGGCTACACCTTC.

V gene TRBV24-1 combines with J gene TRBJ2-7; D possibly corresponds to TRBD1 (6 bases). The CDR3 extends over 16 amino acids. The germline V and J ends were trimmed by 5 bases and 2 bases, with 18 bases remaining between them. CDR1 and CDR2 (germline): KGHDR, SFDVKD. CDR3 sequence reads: CATSASRGTLAYEQYF. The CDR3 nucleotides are TGTGCCACCAGTGCCTCGAGGGGGACACTCGCCTACGAGCAGTACTTC.

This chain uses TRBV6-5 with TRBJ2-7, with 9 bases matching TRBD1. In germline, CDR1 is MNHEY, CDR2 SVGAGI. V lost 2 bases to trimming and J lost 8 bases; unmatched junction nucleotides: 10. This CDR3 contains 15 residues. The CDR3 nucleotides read TGTGCCAGCAGTTACCTCCCGGGACAGGGCTCCCAGCAGTACTTC. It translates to CASSYLPGQGSQQYF.

Here the CDR3 DNA reads TGTGCCAGCAGCCAAATGTTTGAAGGGGGGGCTAGCGGGGGCACAGATACGCAGTATTTT. Translating gives CASSQMFEGGASGGTDTQYF. This sequence joins TRBV3-1 (or the pseudogene TRBV3-2) and TRBJ2-3; 9 bases map to TRBD2. The CDR3 runs 20 residues. The germline gives CDR1 LGHDT, CDR2 YNNKEL (reference sequence). J was trimmed by 1 base and V by 2 bases; bases with no gene match: 16.

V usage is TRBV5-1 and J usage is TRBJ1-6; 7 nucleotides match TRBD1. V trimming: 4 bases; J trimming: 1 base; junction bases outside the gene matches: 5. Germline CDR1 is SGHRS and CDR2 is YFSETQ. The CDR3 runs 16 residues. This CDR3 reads CASSPGTVSYNSPLHF. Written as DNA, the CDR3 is TGCGCCAGCAGCCCCGGGACAGTATCCTATAATTCACCCCTCCACTTT.

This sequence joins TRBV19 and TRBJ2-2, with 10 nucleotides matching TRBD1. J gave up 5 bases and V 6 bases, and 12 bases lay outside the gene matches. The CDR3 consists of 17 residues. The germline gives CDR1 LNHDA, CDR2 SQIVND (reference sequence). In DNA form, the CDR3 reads TGTGCCAGTAGACACCTCCGGGGACAGGGGATAACCGGGGAGCTGTTTTTT. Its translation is CASRHLRGQGITGELFF.

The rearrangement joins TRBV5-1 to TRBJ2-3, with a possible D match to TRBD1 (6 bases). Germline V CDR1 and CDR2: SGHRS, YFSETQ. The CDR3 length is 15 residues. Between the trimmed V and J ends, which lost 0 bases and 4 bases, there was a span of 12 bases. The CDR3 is CASSLGPNRADTQYF. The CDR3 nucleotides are TGCGCCAGCAGCTTGGGTCCGAACAGGGCAGATACGCAGTATTTT.

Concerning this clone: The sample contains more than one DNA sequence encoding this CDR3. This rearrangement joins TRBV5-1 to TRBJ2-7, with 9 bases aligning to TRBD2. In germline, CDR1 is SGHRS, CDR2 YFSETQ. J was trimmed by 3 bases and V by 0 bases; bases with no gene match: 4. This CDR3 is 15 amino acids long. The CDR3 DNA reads TGCGCCAGCAGCTTGGGGTTAGCGGGAGTCTACGAGCAGTACTTC. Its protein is CASSLGLAGVYEQYF.

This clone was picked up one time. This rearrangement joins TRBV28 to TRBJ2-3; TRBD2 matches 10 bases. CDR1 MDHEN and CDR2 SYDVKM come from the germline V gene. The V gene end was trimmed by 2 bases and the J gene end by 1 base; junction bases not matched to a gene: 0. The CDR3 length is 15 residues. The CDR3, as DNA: TGTGCCAGCAGTTTACTAGCGGGAGGCACAGATACGCAGTATTTT. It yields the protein CASSLLAGGTDTQYF.

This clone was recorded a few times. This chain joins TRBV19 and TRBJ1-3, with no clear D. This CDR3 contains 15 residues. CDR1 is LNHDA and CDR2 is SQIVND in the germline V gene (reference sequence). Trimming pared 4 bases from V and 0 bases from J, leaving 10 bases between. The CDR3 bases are TGTGCCAGTAGTACAGACATTTTCTCTGGAAACACCATATATTTT. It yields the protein CASSTDIFSGNTIYF.

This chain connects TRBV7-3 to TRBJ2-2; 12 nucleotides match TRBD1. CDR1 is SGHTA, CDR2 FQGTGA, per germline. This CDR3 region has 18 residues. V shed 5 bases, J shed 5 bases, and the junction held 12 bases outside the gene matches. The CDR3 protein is CASSPNRDRGPRTGELFF. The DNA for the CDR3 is TGTGCCAGCAGCCCAAACCGGGACAGGGGGCCTAGGACCGGGGAGCTGTTTTTT. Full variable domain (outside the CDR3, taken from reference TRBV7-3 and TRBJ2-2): GAGVSQTPSNKVTEKGKYVELRCDPISGHTALYWYRQSLGQGPEFLIYFQGTGAADDSGLPNDRFFAVRPEGSVSTLKIQRTERGDSAVYLCASSPNRDRGPRTGELFFGEGSRLTVL.

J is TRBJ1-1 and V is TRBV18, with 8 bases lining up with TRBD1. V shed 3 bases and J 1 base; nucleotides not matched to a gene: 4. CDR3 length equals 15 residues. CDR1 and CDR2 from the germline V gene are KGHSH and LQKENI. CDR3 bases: TGTGCCAGCTCACCGCCGACAGGGGAGAACACTGAAGCTTTCTTT. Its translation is CASSPPTGENTEAFF.

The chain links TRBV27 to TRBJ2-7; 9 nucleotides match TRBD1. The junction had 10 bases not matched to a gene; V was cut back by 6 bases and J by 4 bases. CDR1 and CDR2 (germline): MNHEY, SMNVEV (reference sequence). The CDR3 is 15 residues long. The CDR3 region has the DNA TGTGCCAGCAGAGATCCCGGGACAGGGCCGTACGAGCAGTACTTC. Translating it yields CASRDPGTGPYEQYF.

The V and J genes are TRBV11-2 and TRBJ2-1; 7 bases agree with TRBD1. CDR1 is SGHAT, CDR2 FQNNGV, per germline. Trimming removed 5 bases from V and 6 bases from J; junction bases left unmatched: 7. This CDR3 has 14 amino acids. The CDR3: CASSSTRGSNEQFF. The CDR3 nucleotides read TGTGCCAGCAGCAGCACCAGGGGGAGCAATGAGCAGTTCTTC.

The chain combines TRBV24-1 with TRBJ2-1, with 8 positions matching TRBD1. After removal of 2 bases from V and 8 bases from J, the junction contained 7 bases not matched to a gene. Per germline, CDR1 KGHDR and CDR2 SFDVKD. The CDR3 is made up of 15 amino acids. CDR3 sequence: CATSDSSQGDDEQFF. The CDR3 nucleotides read TGTGCCACCAGTGATTCGTCACAGGGGGACGATGAGCAGTTCTTC.